The clone carrying this T cell receptor (beta chain) was seen at least ten times. TCRdb reprocessed the RT-PCR reads via MiXCR and lists one record per CDR3 protein. The sample lists about 650,000 distinct CDR3 sequences, 13% to 15% seen once, with 7.6% in the top ten. The record originates from a study of response to subunit inactivated influenza vaccine. The starting material was PBMCs from blood, obtained roughly 2 weeks before vaccination. This receptor was identified in a man between 45 and 60 years old who received an inactivated influenza vaccine.

CDR3 coding DNA: TGTGCCAGCAGCTTATTACCGGGGGGCTCCTACAATGAGCAGTTCTTC. Its translation is CASSLLPGGSYNEQFF. The chain couples TRBV7-8 to TRBJ2-1; 7 bases align to TRBD2. The germline V gene has CDR1 SGHVS and CDR2 FQNEAQ. The CDR3 sequence is 16 residues long. After removal of 2 bases from V and 0 bases from J, the junction contained 4 bases not matched to a gene.